This is a list of T cell receptor beta chains from one sample in a study of T cell responses to AZD1222 COVID-19 vaccine. The protocol was immunoSEQ multiplex PCR, while the TCRdb copy is restricted to in-frame clones and leaves out a portion. The data show more than 150,000 clones, more than 85% seen once. The sequencing here drew on peripheral blood, taken after recovery from COVID-19. Receptor source: an adult who had recovered from COVID-19. CDR3s include the opening cysteine and the closing phenylalanine or tryptophan. D genes are given only for firm matches. Size tells how often a clone was seen (once, few, many) or the class of an expanded clone, and some rows leave it out.

j_call	clone_size	v_call	d_call	cdr3_aa	cdr3_nt
TRBJ2-6	NA	TRBV3-1/TRBV3-2	NA	CASSKGGSGYPGANVLTF	TGTGCCAGCAGCAAGGGGGGTAGCGGATATCCTGGGGCCAACGTCCTGACTTTC
TRBJ1-3	NA	TRBV19	NA	CASIARGQSSGNTIYF	TGTGCCAGTATCGCAAGGGGTCAATCCTCTGGAAACACCATATATTTT
TRBJ2-3	NA	TRBV10-3	TRBD1	CAISLRGPPDTQYF	TGTGCCATCAGCTTAAGGGGGCCACCGGATACGCAGTATTTT
TRBJ2-1	NA	TRBV6-4	NA	CASSDEGGFDEQFF	TGTGCCAGCAGTGATGAGGGAGGATTCGATGAGCAGTTCTTC
TRBJ1-3	NA	TRBV6-5	NA	CASTSDRSSGNTIYF	TGTGCCAGCACCTCGGACAGAAGCTCTGGAAACACCATATATTTT
TRBJ2-3	NA	TRBV7-2	TRBD2	CASRLSTSGDSDTQYF	TGTGCCAGCAGACTCTCGACTAGCGGGGACTCAGATACGCAGTATTTT
TRBJ1-2	NA	TRBV4-3	NA	CASGIQGDYGYTF	TGCGCCAGCGGAATCCAGGGAGACTATGGCTACACCTTC
TRBJ1-4	NA	TRBV5-5	TRBD1	CASSPTGLPGEKLFF	TGTGCCAGCAGCCCGACAGGGCTTCCAGGAGAAAAACTGTTTTTT
TRBJ1-2	NA	TRBV19	TRBD1	CASSIHMRDRQDGYTF	TGTGCCAGTAGTATCCATATGCGGGACAGACAGGATGGCTACACCTTC
TRBJ1-2	NA	TRBV20-1	NA	CSARSRGQYTF	TGCAGTGCTAGGTCCCGGGGGCAGTACACCTTC
TRBJ1-5	once	TRBV27	NA	CASSPMDNGIQPQHF	TGTGCCAGCAGTCCGATGGACAACGGTATACAGCCCCAGCATTTT
TRBJ1-3	NA	TRBV27	NA	CVKGQASGNTIYF	TGTGTCAAGGGGCAGGCCTCTGGAAACACCATATATTTT
TRBJ2-3	NA	TRBV3-1/TRBV3-2	NA	CASSRSTTDTQYF	TGTGCCAGCAGCCGGTCTACCACAGATACGCAGTATTTT
TRBJ1-5	NA	TRBV19	NA	CASSIPRQGNQPQHF	TGTGCCAGTAGTATACCCCGACAGGGCAATCAGCCCCAGCATTTT
TRBJ1-1	NA	TRBV19	NA	CASSMGHRNTEAFF	TGTGCCAGTAGTATGGGACACAGGAACACTGAAGCTTTCTTT
TRBJ1-2	NA	TRBV9	NA	CASSRDTPNYGYTF	TGTGCCAGCAGCCGGGACACCCCTAACTATGGCTACACCTTC
TRBJ2-5	NA	TRBV5-4	NA	CASSLEGIQETQYF	TGTGCCAGCAGCTTGGAAGGGATACAAGAGACCCAGTACTTC
TRBJ2-1	NA	TRBV5-1	TRBD2	CASSLVSSGSNEQFF	TGCGCCAGCAGCTTGGTGTCTAGCGGAAGCAATGAGCAGTTCTTC
TRBJ1-1	NA	TRBV4-1	NA	CASSQKLPGLEAFF	TGCGCCAGCAGCCAAAAACTACCGGGACTTGAAGCTTTCTTT
TRBJ2-3	NA	TRBV7-6	TRBD2	CASSPRTSAPSTDTQYF	TGTGCCAGCAGCCCACGGACTAGCGCCCCTAGCACAGATACGCAGTATTTT
TRBJ1-2	NA	TRBV19	TRBD1	CASSIEGTGIYGYTF	TGTGCCAGTAGTATAGAGGGGACAGGGATCTATGGCTACACCTTC
TRBJ1-4	NA	TRBV9	NA	CASSPGMRGGHEKLFF	TGTGCCAGCAGCCCAGGCATGAGGGGAGGTCATGAAAAACTGTTTTTT
TRBJ2-7	NA	TRBV7-3	TRBD1	CASSSEGTGAYEQYF	TGTGCCAGCAGTTCTGAGGGGACAGGGGCCTACGAGCAGTACTTC
TRBJ2-7	NA	TRBV2	NA	CASSSESYEQYF	TGTGCCAGCAGTAGCGAATCCTACGAGCAGTACTTC
TRBJ2-3	once	TRBV28	NA	CASIPQGRSDTQYF	TGTGCCAGCATCCCCCAGGGGAGGTCAGATACGCAGTATTTT
TRBJ1-6	NA	TRBV18	NA	CASSRTTDYNSPLHF	TGTGCCAGCTCACGTACAACGGACTATAATTCACCCCTCCACTTT
TRBJ2-7	NA	TRBV7-3	NA	CASSLTFAPTYEQYF	TGTGCCAGCAGCTTAACTTTTGCACCTACCTACGAGCAGTACTTC
TRBJ1-2	NA	TRBV12-3/TRBV12-4	TRBD1	CASSPGQGTGYTF	TGTGCCAGCAGTCCCGGACAGGGCACTGGCTACACCTTC
TRBJ1-5	NA	TRBV18	TRBD1	CASSRTGGSQPQHF	TGTGCCAGCTCACGGACAGGGGGAAGTCAGCCCCAGCATTTT
TRBJ2-3	NA	TRBV2	NA	CASSGQGLSTDTQYF	TGTGCCAGCAGTGGGCAGGGGCTTAGCACAGATACGCAGTATTTT
TRBJ2-5	once	TRBV29-1	NA	CSVEWWQHQETQYF	TGCAGCGTTGAATGGTGGCAGCACCAAGAGACCCAGTACTTC
TRBJ1-1	NA	TRBV7-3	NA	CASGHKNTEAFF	TGTGCCAGCGGCCACAAGAACACTGAAGCTTTCTTT
TRBJ1-2	NA	TRBV6-5	TRBD1	CASSRDRRSFDGYTF	TGTGCCAGCAGTAGGGACAGGAGGTCTTTTGATGGCTACACCTTC
TRBJ2-1	NA	TRBV12-5	NA	CASGSGLTYNEQFF	TGTGCTAGTGGTTCGGGCCTAACATACAATGAGCAGTTCTTC
TRBJ2-7	once	TRBV19	TRBD2	CASSPQRELYEQYF	TGTGCCAGTAGTCCCCAGCGGGAGCTGTACGAGCAGTACTTC
TRBJ1-1	NA	TRBV2	NA	CASSESYDVDTEAFF	TGTGCCAGCAGTGAGAGTTATGATGTGGACACTGAAGCTTTCTTT
TRBJ2-1	NA	TRBV2	NA	CASSEVSVYNEQFF	TGTGCCAGCAGTGAAGTATCGGTCTACAATGAGCAGTTCTTC
TRBJ1-4	once	TRBV10-3	NA	CAVSSGAVEKLFF	TGTGCCGTTTCTAGTGGGGCTGTTGAAAAACTGTTTTTT
TRBJ2-4	NA	TRBV5-1	NA	CASSLVQGGDIQYF	TGCGCCAGCAGCTTGGTCCAGGGTGGGGACATTCAGTACTTC
TRBJ1-1	NA	TRBV29-1	TRBD1	CSAGDRSTEAFF	TGCAGCGCTGGGGACAGGTCCACTGAAGCTTTCTTT